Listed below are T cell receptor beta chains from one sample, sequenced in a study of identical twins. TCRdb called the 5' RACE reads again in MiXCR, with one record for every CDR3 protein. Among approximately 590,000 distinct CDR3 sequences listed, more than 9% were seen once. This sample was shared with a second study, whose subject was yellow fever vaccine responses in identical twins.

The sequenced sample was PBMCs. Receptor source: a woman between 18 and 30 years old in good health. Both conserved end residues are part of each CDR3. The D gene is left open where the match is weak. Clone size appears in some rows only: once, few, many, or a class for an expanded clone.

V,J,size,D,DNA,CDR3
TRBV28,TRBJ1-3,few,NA,TGTGCCAGCAGTTTACAGCGCTCTGGAAACACCATATATTTT,CASSLQRSGNTIYF
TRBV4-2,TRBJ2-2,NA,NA,TGTGCCAGCAGCAACGCGGAAGTCACCGGGGAGCTGTTTTTT,CASSNAEVTGELFF
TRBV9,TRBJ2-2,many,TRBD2,TGTGCCAGCAGCGGGAACGGACTAGCGGGAGATACCGGGGAGCTGTTTTTT,CASSGNGLAGDTGELFF
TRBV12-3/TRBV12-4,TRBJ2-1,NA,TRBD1,TGTGCCAGCAGTGACAGGGTAATTGGAAATGAGCAGTTCTTC,CASSDRVIGNEQFF
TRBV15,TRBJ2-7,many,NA,TGTGCCACCAGCAGAGATCAGGGATGGGGCGAGCAGTACTTC,CATSRDQGWGEQYF
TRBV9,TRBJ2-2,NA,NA,TGTGCCAGCAGCGTAGGGTCAGGGTCCACCGGGGAGCTGTTTTTT,CASSVGSGSTGELFF
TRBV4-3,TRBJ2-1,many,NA,TGCGCCAGCAGCCAAGATGCGTCTAGAGACGTGATGCAGTTCTTC,CASSQDASRDVMQFF
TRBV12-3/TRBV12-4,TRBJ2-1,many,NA,TGTGCCAGCAGTCCCCCTCTTGGGGATGAGCAGTTCTTC,CASSPPLGDEQFF
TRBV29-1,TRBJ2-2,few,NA,TGCAGCGTTAGAACGAACACCGGGGAGCTGTTTTTT,CSVRTNTGELFF
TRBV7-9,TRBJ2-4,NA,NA,TGTGCCAGCAGCCCCCCGACAGAAAACATTCAGTACTTC,CASSPPTENIQYF
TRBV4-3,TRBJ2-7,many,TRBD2,TGCGCCAGCAGCTACCGAGCGGGAGAAACCTACGAGCAGTACTTC,CASSYRAGETYEQYF
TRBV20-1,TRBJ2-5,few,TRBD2,TGCAGCGTTACAGCGGGAAGTTCAGAGACCCAGTACTTC,CSVTAGSSETQYF
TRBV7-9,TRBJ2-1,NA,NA,TGTGCCAGCAGCTTAGCTAGTAGCGTAGACAATGAGCAGTTCTTC,CASSLASSVDNEQFF
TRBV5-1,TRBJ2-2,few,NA,TGCGCCAGCAGCTTGTTACGGGGTGGCTCCACCGGGGAGCTGTTTTTT,CASSLLRGGSTGELFF
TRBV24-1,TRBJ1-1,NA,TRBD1,TGTGCCACCAGTGATCGCACAGGGGGCGGCACTGAAGCTTTCTTT,CATSDRTGGGTEAFF
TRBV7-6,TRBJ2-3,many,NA,TGTGCCAGCAGCTTAGCCCTAGCCCAAGATACGCAGTATTTT,CASSLALAQDTQYF
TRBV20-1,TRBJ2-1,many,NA,TGCAGTGCTATCCGGGCCGGCCTCTCCAATGAGCAGTTCTTC,CSAIRAGLSNEQFF
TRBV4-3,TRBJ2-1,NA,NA,TGCGCCAGCAGCCAAGAACCTTTCTACAATGAGCAGTTCTTC,CASSQEPFYNEQFF
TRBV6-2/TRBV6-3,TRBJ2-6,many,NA,TGTGCCAGCAGTTACTCGGTCTCTGGGGCCAACGTCCTGACTTTC,CASSYSVSGANVLTF